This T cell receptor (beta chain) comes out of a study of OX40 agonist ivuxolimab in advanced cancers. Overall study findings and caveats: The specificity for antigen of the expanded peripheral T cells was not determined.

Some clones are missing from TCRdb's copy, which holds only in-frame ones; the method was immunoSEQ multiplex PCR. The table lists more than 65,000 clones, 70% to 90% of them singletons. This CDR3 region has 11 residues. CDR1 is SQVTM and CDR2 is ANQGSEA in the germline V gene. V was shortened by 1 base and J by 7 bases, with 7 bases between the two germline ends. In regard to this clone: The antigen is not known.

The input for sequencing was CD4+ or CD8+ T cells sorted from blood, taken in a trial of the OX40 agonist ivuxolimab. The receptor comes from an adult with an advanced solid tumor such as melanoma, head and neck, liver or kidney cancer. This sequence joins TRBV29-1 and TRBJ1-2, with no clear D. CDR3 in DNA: TGCAGCGTTGAAGCACGGGGTGGCTACACCTTC. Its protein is CSVEARGGYTF.